This is a list of T cell receptor beta chains from one sample in a study of T-cell reconstitution after alpha-beta-depleted transplantation in children. TCRdb re-analysed the PCR reads in MiXCR, keeping a single row per CDR3 protein. This sample yields hundreds of thousands of distinct CDR3 sequences, of which roughly 13% are seen a single time; approximately 2% belongs to the top ten. The sample in question was PBMCs, mostly from graft donor cells, obtained 360 days after TCRalphabeta/CD19-depleted stem cell transplant. The receptors stem from a male patient younger than 18 who had a stem cell transplant for acute myeloid leukemia, so the T cells may come from the graft donor. Both conserved end residues are part of each CDR3. The order of the fields is clone size, D gene, V gene, J gene, CDR3 protein, CDR3 DNA. D genes are given only for firm matches. Size tells how often a clone was seen (once, few, many) or the class of an expanded clone, and some rows leave it out.

many	TRBD2	TRBV29-1	TRBJ2-5	CSVEGGGGETQYF	TGCAGCGTTGAAGGAGGCGGGGGAGAGACCCAGTACTTC
few	TRBD1	TRBV3-1	TRBJ2-7	CASSSRTGGWEQYF	TGTGCCAGCAGCTCCCGGACAGGGGGATGGGAGCAGTACTTC
.	TRBD2	TRBV28	TRBJ2-1	CASSPPWAGGPHNEQFF	TGTGCCAGCAGTCCCCCATGGGCGGGAGGGCCCCACAATGAGCAGTTCTTC
.	TRBD1	TRBV5-6	TRBJ1-5	CASSLGQGQWPQHF	TGTGCCAGCAGCTTGGGACAGGGGCAATGGCCCCAGCATTTT
many	.	TRBV7-9	TRBJ2-7	CASSQPTGPPYEQYF	TGTGCCAGCAGCCAACCAACAGGGCCCCCCTACGAGCAGTACTTC
.	TRBD2	TRBV11-1	TRBJ2-1	CASSLAAGGPRSPYNEQFF	TGTGCCAGCAGCCTCGCGGCGGGAGGGCCTCGAAGTCCCTACAATGAGCAGTTCTTC
.	TRBD2	TRBV19	TRBJ2-1	CASSMRLAGVLRGDEQFF	TGTGCCAGTAGTATGAGACTAGCGGGAGTCCTACGGGGGGATGAGCAGTTCTTC
few	.	TRBV2	TRBJ2-3	CASSEDGRTDTQYF	TGTGCCAGCAGTGAAGACGGGCGGACAGATACGCAGTATTTT
.	.	TRBV10-3	TRBJ2-7	CAISERGPSDSGYF	TGTGCCATCAGTGAGAGGGGACCTTCAGACTCTGGGTACTTC
.	.	TRBV7-2	TRBJ2-3	CASSVPGLSVDTQYF	TGTGCCAGCAGCGTACCGGGACTTAGCGTTGATACGCAGTATTTT
.	.	TRBV18	TRBJ2-1	CASSQTQPQNAGNEQFF	TGTGCCAGCTCACAGACACAGCCGCAAAATGCGGGCAATGAGCAGTTCTTC
few	.	TRBV7-8	TRBJ2-1	CASSSVRYNEQFF	TGTGCCAGCAGCTCTGTCCGGTACAATGAGCAGTTCTTC
.	TRBD2	TRBV6-1	TRBJ2-1	CASSPGTSSYEQFF	TGTGCCAGCAGTCCTGGGACTAGCTCTTATGAGCAGTTCTTC
few	TRBD2	TRBV15	TRBJ2-1	CATSRSPSGSSLNEQFF	TGTGCCACCAGCAGATCTCCCAGCGGGAGCTCTCTCAATGAGCAGTTCTTC
many	.	TRBV15	TRBJ2-1	CATSAFLLGRFYNEQFF	TGTGCCACCAGCGCCTTCCTTCTAGGACGATTTTACAATGAGCAGTTCTTC
.	.	TRBV28	TRBJ2-1	CASSSRGGRGVNEQFF	TGTGCCAGCAGTTCTCGTGGGGGGAGAGGGGTAAATGAGCAGTTCTTC
many	TRBD2	TRBV4-3	TRBJ2-2	CASSQESTSGSSGELFF	TGCGCCAGCAGCCAAGAGTCGACTAGCGGGAGTTCCGGGGAGCTGTTTTTT
.	.	TRBV6-2/TRBV6-3	TRBJ2-1	CASSYSAANEQFF	TGTGCCAGCAGTTACTCGGCTGCCAATGAGCAGTTCTTC
.	TRBD2	TRBV10-3	TRBJ2-3	CAIGASGDTDTQYF	TGTGCCATCGGGGCTAGCGGAGACACAGATACGCAGTATTTT
many	.	TRBV12-3/TRBV12-4	TRBJ2-1	CASSGRGEQFF	TGTGCCAGCAGTGGCCGGGGTGAGCAGTTCTTC
.	.	TRBV14	TRBJ2-2	CASSHKQRNTGELFF	TGTGCCAGCAGCCATAAGCAAAGGAACACCGGGGAGCTGTTTTTT
few	TRBD1	TRBV20-1	TRBJ1-2	CSARVYRGPYGYTF	TGCAGTGCTAGAGTCTACAGGGGACCCTATGGCTACACCTTC
.	.	TRBV7-3	TRBJ2-3	CASSLYPGTDTQYF	TGTGCCAGCAGCTTATACCCCGGCACAGATACGCAGTATTTT
few	.	TRBV4-3	TRBJ2-5	CASSQDPSRGVYETQYF	TGCGCCAGCAGCCAAGATCCGAGCAGGGGGGTTTACGAGACCCAGTACTTC
.	.	TRBV2	TRBJ2-3	CASDSQGMGTDTQYF	TGTGCCAGCGACTCCCAGGGTATGGGCACAGATACGCAGTATTTT
.	TRBD1	TRBV30	TRBJ2-5	CAWRGTGVSETQYF	TGTGCCTGGAGGGGTACAGGGGTGTCAGAGACCCAGTACTTC
few	TRBD2	TRBV9	TRBJ2-1	CASSVGSSGGNNEQFF	TGTGCCAGCAGCGTAGGCTCTAGCGGGGGTAACAATGAGCAGTTCTTC
few	.	TRBV29-1	TRBJ2-2	CSVGPHAAGELFF	TGCAGCGTCGGACCTCATGCGGCCGGGGAGCTGTTTTTT
.	TRBD2	TRBV20-1	TRBJ2-7	CSAHVTSGSYEQYF	TGCAGTGCCCATGTAACTAGCGGATCCTACGAGCAGTACTTC
.	.	TRBV28	TRBJ1-4	CASSLAGVREKLFF	TGTGCCAGCAGTTTAGCGGGTGTGAGAGAAAAACTGTTTTTT
few	TRBD1	TRBV4-3	TRBJ2-7	CASSPEGGNYEQYF	TGCGCCAGCAGCCCGGAAGGGGGCAATTACGAGCAGTACTTC
.	TRBD1	TRBV5-5	TRBJ1-1	CASNLGGRDTEAFF	TGTGCCAGCAACTTAGGGGGCAGGGACACTGAAGCTTTCTTT
many	.	TRBV12-3/TRBV12-4	TRBJ2-4	CASRDGTQAKNIQYF	TGTGCCAGCAGGGACGGGACTCAGGCCAAAAACATTCAGTACTTC
.	.	TRBV21-1	TRBJ2-2	CASSGQPGQGAIGELFF	TGTGCCAGCAGCGGTCAACCGGGACAGGGGGCGATCGGGGAGCTGTTTTTT
.	.	TRBV29-1	TRBJ2-5	CTPGRETQYF	TGCACCCCGGGTAGGGAGACCCAGTACTTC
few	.	TRBV6-6	TRBJ2-7	CASSYVQTEQYF	TGTGCCAGCAGTTACGTACAGACCGAGCAGTACTTC
many	TRBD2	TRBV5-1	TRBJ2-4	CASSLVASGRGNIQYF	TGCGCCAGCAGCTTGGTGGCTAGCGGGAGAGGAAACATTCAGTACTTC
.	.	TRBV7-9	TRBJ2-7	CASSLKGEQYF	TGTGCCAGCAGCTTAAAAGGGGAGCAGTACTTC
many	.	TRBV29-1	TRBJ2-7	CSLRTAGEQYF	TGCAGCCTCCGGACAGCTGGCGAGCAGTACTTC
.	TRBD1	TRBV11-2	TRBJ2-6	CASSLMDRVVSGANVLTF	TGTGCCAGCAGCTTAATGGACAGGGTAGTCTCTGGGGCCAACGTCCTGACTTTC
many	.	TRBV6-5	TRBJ1-4	CASSYMAPAFNEKLFF	TGTGCCAGCAGTTACATGGCCCCAGCGTTTAATGAAAAACTGTTTTTT
.	TRBD1	TRBV12-3/TRBV12-4	TRBJ1-1	CASSLGTGLGEAFF	TGTGCCAGCAGTTTAGGGACAGGGTTGGGGGAAGCTTTCTTT
few	.	TRBV3-1	TRBJ2-7	CASSQDPGPRSYEQYF	TGTGCCAGCAGCCAAGACCCCGGGCCTAGGTCCTACGAGCAGTACTTC
few	TRBD1	TRBV6-2/TRBV6-3	TRBJ2-7	CASSDRQGSYEQYF	TGTGCCAGCAGTGACCGACAGGGGTCCTACGAGCAGTACTTC
few	TRBD2	TRBV28	TRBJ2-1	CASSLGTSISNEQFF	TGTGCCAGCAGTTTAGGGACTAGCATTAGCAATGAGCAGTTCTTC
.	TRBD1	TRBV4-2	TRBJ1-4	CASSQDGQGAGEKLFF	TGTGCCAGCAGCCAAGACGGACAGGGGGCGGGTGAAAAACTGTTTTTT